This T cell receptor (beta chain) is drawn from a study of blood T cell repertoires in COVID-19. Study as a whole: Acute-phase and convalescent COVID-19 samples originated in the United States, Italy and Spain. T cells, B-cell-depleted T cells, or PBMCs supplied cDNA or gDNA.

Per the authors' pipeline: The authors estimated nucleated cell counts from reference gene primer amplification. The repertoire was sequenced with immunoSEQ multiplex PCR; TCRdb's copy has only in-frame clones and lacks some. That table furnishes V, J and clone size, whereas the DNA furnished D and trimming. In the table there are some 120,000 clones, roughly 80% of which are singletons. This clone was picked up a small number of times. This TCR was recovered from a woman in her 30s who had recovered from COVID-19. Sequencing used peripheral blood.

The CDR3 sequence: CASSFGREGTEAFF. CDR3 nucleotide sequence: TGCGCCAGCAGCTTCGGACGGGAGGGGACTGAAGCTTTCTTT. V usage is TRBV5-1 and J usage is TRBJ1-1; TRBD1 is a possible D gene (5 bases). The length of the CDR3 is 14 residues. V was shortened by 2 bases and J by 5 bases, with 13 bases between the two germline ends. The germline V gene has CDR1 SGHRS and CDR2 YFSETQ.